The 10 T cell receptor beta chains listed next were all sequenced from one sample in a study of graft-versus-host responses after intestinal transplantation. For these TCRs, the target antigens are not known. The repertoire was sequenced with immunoSEQ multiplex PCR; TCRdb's copy has only in-frame clones and lacks some. Here the sample spans roughly 120,000 clones, 90% being singletons. The source was unstimulated CD4+ T cells sorted from spleen or lymph node cells, collected before intestinal transplant. The origin of the receptors is a human donor who received an intestinal transplant.

V and J are TRBV19 and TRBJ2-5; D uncertain. V was trimmed by 1 base and J by 5 bases, leaving 8 bases between them. CDR3 length equals 13 residues. Germline V gene sequence: CDR1 LNHDA, CDR2 SQIVND (reference sequence). As DNA, the CDR3 is TGTGCCAGTAGTATAGGACCGAGGGAGACCCAGTACTTC. Translated, it gives CASSIGPRETQYF.

V is TRBV29-1 and J is TRBJ2-1; 9 nucleotides align to TRBD1. V was pared by 3 bases and J by 7 bases, with 7 bases of the junction left unmatched. The CDR3 runs to 14 residues. CDR1 is SQVTM, CDR2 ANQGSEA, per germline. The CDR3 loop is CSVEGTGRLNEQFF. As DNA, the CDR3 is TGCAGCGTTGAGGGGACAGGGAGGTTGAATGAGCAGTTCTTC.

This clone was counted between two and nine times. The rearrangement links TRBV7-8 to TRBJ1-1, with no clear D. Germline lookup yields CDR1 SGHVS and CDR2 FQNEAQ. This CDR3 has 16 residues. V was trimmed by 5 bases and J by 2 bases, leaving 18 bases between them. The CDR3 loop is CASSRAAAKPNTEAFF. CDR3 DNA sequence: TGTGCCAGCAGCAGAGCGGCAGCCAAACCTAACACTGAAGCTTTCTTT.

V and J are TRBV10-3 and TRBJ2-7; 13 bases agree with TRBD2. With 3 bases clipped from V and 2 bases from J, the junction kept 1 base outside the gene matches. This CDR3 spans 15 amino acids. CDR1 is ENHRY and CDR2 is SYGVKD in the germline V gene. The CDR3 protein is CAISDGTSGAYEQYF. For the CDR3, the DNA is TGTGCCATCAGTGACGGGACTAGCGGGGCCTACGAGCAGTACTTC.

This clone was observed a single time. The gene calls are TRBV4-1 and TRBJ2-3; TRBD2 matches 10 bases. CDR3 size: 18 residues. V was clipped by 1 base and J by 5 bases; unmatched bases: 12. Germline V gives CDR1 MGHRA, CDR2 YSYEKL. The CDR3 region has the DNA TGCGCCAGCAGCCAAGTGTCCGGAGCGGGGGGGCCCCAAGATACGCAGTATTTT. Protein sequence: CASSQVSGAGGPQDTQYF.

The chain is built from TRBV10-3 and TRBJ2-1, with 7 bases identical to TRBD1. Germline lookup yields CDR1 ENHRY and CDR2 SYGVKD. The CDR3 is made up of 15 amino acids. V shed 8 bases and J 4 bases; nucleotides not matched to a gene: 11. The DNA of the CDR3 is TGTGCCATCGCCCGACAGGGCGAAAGTTACAATGAGCAGTTCTTC. It encodes CAIARQGESYNEQFF.

J is TRBJ2-7 and V is TRBV2; 8 bases are shared with TRBD1. The CDR3 loop spans 16 amino acids. Germline V gives CDR1 SNHLY, CDR2 FYNNEI. V lost 3 bases and J lost 1; bases outside the gene matches: 8. The CDR3 is CASSDRQGRMSYEQYF. The CDR3 nucleotides read TGTGCCAGCAGTGACCGACAGGGGAGGATGTCCTACGAGCAGTACTTC. Together with reference TRBV2 and TRBJ2-7, the CDR3 gives the full variable domain: EPEVTQTPSHQVTQMGQEVILRCVPISNHLYFYWYRQILGQKVEFLVSFYNNEISEKSEIFDDQFSVERPDGSNFTLKIRSTKLEDSAMYFCASSDRQGRMSYEQYFGPGTRLTVT.

The chain combines TRBV7-2 with TRBJ2-3; 13 nucleotides agree with TRBD2. J gave up 5 bases and V 3 bases, and 5 bases lay outside the gene matches. From germline, CDR1 is SGHTA and CDR2 FQGNSA. The CDR3 consists of 16 residues. This chain's CDR3 is CASSFGLAGAIDTQYF. The DNA for the CDR3 is TGTGCCAGCAGCTTCGGACTAGCGGGAGCGATAGATACGCAGTATTTT.

CDR3 nucleotide sequence: TGTGCCAGCAGTCCCACCGAGGCAGCCGGGGAGCTGTTTTTT. Protein product: CASSPTEAAGELFF. The chain has TRBV2 and TRBJ2-2; D gene ambiguous. Trimming took 5 bases from V and 6 from J, leaving 13 bases between them. Germline V gene lookup returns CDR1 SNHLY and CDR2 FYNNEI. The CDR3 extends over 14 amino acids.

The chain combines TRBV10-3 with TRBJ1-5; 8 bases align to TRBD1. The V and J ends lost 6 bases and 0 bases, in that order; junction bases with no gene match: 7. Germline-derived CDR1 and CDR2 are ENHRY and SYGVKD. The CDR3 loop spans 16 amino acids. CDR3: CAIRAGTGNSNQPQHF. The CDR3 DNA sequence: TGTGCCATCAGAGCCGGGACAGGCAATAGCAATCAGCCCCAGCATTTT.